This T cell receptor beta chain stems from a study of CD8 T cells in ankylosing spondylitis. Study-level results: In peripheral blood, disease-linked CD8+ clones occurred at relatively low frequencies. In ankylosing spondylitis blood, a motif of roughly eight highly homologous TCR beta variants appeared characteristic.

TCRdb reprocessed the 5' RACE reads with MiXCR, giving one entry per CDR3 protein. The table lists about 92,000 distinct CDR3 sequences, roughly 9.6% of them singletons. With respect to this clonotype: As yet, its antigen is unknown. Possible read error: a much larger clone is one base away.

This sequence was found in a male donor with ankylosing spondylitis or in good health (not recorded which). Source material: blood, either unsorted or a sorted T cell fraction (not recorded which).

As DNA, the CDR3 is TGTGCTAGCAGCTTAGCGACAGTTAGTGGCTACACCTTC. It codes for CASSLATVSGYTF. This chain joins TRBV7-7 and TRBJ1-2; D might be TRBD1 (5 bases). The CDR3 is made up of 13 amino acids. The germline gives CDR1 SSHAT, CDR2 FNYEAQ (reference sequence).